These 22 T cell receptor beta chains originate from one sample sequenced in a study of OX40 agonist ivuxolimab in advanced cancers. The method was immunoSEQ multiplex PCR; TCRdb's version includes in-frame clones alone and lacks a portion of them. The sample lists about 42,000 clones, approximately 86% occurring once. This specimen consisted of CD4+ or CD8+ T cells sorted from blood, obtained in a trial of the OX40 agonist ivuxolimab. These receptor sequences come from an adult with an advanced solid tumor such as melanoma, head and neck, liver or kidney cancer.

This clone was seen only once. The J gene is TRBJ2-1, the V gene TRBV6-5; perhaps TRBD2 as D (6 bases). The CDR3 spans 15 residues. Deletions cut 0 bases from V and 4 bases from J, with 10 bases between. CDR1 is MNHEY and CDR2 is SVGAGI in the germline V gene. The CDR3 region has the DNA TGTGCCAGCAGTTACTCCCTAGCGAAATACAATGAGCAGTTCTTC. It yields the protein CASSYSLAKYNEQFF.

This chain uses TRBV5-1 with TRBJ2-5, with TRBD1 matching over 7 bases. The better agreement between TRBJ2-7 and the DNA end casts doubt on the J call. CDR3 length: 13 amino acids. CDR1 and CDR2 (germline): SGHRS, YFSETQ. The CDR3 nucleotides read TGCGCCAGCAACAGGGGTGGGTCCGGCGAGCAGTACTTC. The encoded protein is CASNRGGSGEQYF.

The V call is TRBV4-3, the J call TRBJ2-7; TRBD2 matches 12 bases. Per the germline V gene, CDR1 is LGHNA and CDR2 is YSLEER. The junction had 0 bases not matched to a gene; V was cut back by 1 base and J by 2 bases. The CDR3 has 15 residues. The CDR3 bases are TGCGCCAGCAGCCAAGGGACTAGCGGGGCCTACGAGCAGTACTTC. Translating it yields CASSQGTSGAYEQYF.

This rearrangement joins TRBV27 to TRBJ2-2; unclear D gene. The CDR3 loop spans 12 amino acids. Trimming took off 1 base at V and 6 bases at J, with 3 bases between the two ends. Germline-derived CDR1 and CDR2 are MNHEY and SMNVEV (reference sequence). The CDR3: CASSLLAGELFF. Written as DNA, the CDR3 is TGTGCCAGCAGTTTATTAGCCGGGGAGCTGTTTTTT.

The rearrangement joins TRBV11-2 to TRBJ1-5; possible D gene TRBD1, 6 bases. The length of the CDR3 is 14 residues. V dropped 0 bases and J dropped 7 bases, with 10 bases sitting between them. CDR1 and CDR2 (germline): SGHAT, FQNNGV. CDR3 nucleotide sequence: TGTGCCAGCAGCTTAGATCACAGGGAACAGCCCCAGCATTTT. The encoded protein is CASSLDHREQPQHF. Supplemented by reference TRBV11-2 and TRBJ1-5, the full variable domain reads EAGVAQSPRYKIIEKRQSVAFWCNPISGHATLYWYQQILGQGPKLLIQFQNNGVVDDSQLPKDRFSAERLKGVDSTLKIQPAKLEDSAVYLCASSLDHREQPQHFGDGTRLSIL.

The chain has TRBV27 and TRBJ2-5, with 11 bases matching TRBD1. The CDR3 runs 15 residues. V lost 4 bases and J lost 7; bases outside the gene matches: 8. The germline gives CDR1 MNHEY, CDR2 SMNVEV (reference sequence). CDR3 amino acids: CASSSGTGGRGTQYF. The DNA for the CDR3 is TGTGCCAGCAGTTCCGGGACAGGGGGTCGAGGGACCCAGTACTTC.

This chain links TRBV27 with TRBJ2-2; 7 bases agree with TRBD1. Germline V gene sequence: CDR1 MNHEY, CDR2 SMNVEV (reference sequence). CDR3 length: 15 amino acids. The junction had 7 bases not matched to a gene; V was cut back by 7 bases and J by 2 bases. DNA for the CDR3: TGTGCCAGCACCTCCGGGACAGCTAACACCGGGGAGCTGTTTTTT. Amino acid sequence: CASTSGTANTGELFF.

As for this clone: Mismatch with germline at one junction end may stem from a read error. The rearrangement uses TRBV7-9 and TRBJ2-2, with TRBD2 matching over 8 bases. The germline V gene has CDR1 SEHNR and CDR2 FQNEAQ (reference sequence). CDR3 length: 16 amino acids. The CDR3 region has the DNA TGTGCCAGCAGCCCGGAGAGACTAGCGAACTCCGGGGAGCTGTTTTTT. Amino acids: CASSPERLANSGELFF.

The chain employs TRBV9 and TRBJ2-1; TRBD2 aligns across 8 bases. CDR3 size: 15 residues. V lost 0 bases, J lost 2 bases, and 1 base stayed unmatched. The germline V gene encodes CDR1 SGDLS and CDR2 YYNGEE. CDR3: CASSVGSGAYNEQFF. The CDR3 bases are TGTGCCAGCAGCGTAGGTAGCGGGGCCTACAATGAGCAGTTCTTC.

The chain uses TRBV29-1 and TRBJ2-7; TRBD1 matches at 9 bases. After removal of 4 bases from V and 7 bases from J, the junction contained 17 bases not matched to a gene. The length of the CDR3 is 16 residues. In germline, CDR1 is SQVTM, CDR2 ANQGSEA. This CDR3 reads CSVAGLGDRVFTEQYF. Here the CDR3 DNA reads TGCAGCGTTGCTGGGTTAGGGGACAGGGTCTTCACGGAGCAGTACTTC.

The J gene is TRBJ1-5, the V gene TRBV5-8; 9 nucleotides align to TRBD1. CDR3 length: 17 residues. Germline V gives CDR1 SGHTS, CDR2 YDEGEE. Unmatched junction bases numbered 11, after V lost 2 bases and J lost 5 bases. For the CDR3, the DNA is TGTGCCAGCAGCTTATGGGACAGGGCGAACTCCGATCAGCCCCAGCATTTT. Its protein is CASSLWDRANSDQPQHF.

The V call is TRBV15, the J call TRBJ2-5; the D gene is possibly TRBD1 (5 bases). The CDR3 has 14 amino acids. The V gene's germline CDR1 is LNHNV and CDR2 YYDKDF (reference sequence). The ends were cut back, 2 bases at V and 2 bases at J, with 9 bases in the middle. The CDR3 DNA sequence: TGTGCCACCAGCAGACAGGGAAATCAAGAGACCCAGTACTTC. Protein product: CATSRQGNQETQYF.

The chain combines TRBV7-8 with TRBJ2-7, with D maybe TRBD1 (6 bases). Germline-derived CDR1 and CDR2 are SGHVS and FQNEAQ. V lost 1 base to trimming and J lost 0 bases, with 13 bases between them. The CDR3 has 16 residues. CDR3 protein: CASSLETGYASYEQYF. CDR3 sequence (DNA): TGTGCCAGCAGCTTAGAGACAGGTTACGCCTCCTACGAGCAGTACTTC.

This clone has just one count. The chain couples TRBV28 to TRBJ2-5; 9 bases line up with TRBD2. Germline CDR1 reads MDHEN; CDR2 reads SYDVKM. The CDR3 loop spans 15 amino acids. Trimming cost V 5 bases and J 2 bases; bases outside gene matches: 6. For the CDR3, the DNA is TGTGCCAGCAGTCACCGGACTAGCGTGCAAGAGACCCAGTACTTC. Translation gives CASSHRTSVQETQYF.

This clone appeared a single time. The CDR3 loop reads CASSLVSSGQPKGDNEQFF. The CDR3, as DNA: TGCGCCAGCAGCTTGGTATCCAGCGGACAACCCAAGGGGGACAATGAGCAGTTCTTC. V is TRBV5-1 and J is TRBJ2-1; perhaps TRBD1 as D (6 bases). This CDR3 contains 19 residues. The germline CDR1 and CDR2 sequences are SGHRS and YFSETQ. V lost 0 bases, J lost 5 bases, and 24 bases lay in between.

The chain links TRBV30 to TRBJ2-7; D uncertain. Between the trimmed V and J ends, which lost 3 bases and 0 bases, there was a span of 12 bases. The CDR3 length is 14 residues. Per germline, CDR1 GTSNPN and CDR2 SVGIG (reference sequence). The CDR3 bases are TGTGCCTGGAGCGGCAGGTCAAACTCCTACGAGCAGTACTTC. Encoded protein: CAWSGRSNSYEQYF.

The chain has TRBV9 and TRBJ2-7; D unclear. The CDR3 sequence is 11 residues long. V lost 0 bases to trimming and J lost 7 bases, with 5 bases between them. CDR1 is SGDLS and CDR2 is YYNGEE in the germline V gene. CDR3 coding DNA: TGTGCCAGCAGCGTAGGGGGAGAGCAGTACTTC. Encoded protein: CASSVGGEQYF.

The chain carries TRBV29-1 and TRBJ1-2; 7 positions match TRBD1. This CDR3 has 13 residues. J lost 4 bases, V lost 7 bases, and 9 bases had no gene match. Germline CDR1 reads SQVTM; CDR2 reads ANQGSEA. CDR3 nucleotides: TGCAGCGCTCCCACGCGACAGGGCTATGGCTACACCTTC. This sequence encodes CSAPTRQGYGYTF.

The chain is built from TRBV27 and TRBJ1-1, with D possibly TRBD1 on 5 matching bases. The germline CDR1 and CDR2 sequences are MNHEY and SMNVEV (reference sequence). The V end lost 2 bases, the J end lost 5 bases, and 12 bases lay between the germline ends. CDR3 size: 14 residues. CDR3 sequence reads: CASSLRRGWTEAFF. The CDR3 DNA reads TGTGCCAGCAGTTTAAGGCGGGGGTGGACTGAAGCTTTCTTT.

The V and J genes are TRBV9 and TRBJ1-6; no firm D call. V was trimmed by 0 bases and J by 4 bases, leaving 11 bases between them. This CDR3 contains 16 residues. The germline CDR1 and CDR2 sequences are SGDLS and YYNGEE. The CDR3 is CASSVGEFGYNSPLHF. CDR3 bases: TGTGCCAGCAGCGTAGGAGAATTTGGGTATAATTCACCCCTCCACTTT.

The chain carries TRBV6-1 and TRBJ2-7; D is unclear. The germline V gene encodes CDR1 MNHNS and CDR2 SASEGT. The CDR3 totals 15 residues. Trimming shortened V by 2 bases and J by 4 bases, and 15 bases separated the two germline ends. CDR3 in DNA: TGTGCCAGCAGTGAAATTATTTGGGCTGGGTACGAGCAGTACTTC. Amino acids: CASSEIIWAGYEQYF.

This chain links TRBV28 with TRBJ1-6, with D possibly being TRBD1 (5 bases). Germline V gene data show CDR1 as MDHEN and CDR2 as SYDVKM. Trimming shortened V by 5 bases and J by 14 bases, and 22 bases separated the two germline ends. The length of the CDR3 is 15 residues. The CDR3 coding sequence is TGTGCCAGCAGTAGGAGGGAAGGTGGGGGAGCAGCCCTCCACTTT. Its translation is CASSRREGGGAALHF.